These 19 T cell receptor beta chains were all obtained from the same sample, sequenced in a study of neurological immune-mediated disorders. MiXCR, applied by TCRdb to the 5' RACE reads, yields one record per CDR3 protein. The table has more than 75,000 distinct CDR3 sequences, 9% to 12% seen once. The sample comprised PBMCs. The receptors were sampled from a man aged 35 to 55 in good health.

This clonotype was recorded only once. This chain joins TRBV4-1 and TRBJ2-1; D may be TRBD1 (5 bases). The germline CDR1 and CDR2 sequences are MGHRA and YSYEKL. The V gene lost 1 base and the J gene lost 1 base, with 8 bases spanning the gap. This CDR3 spans 15 amino acids. The CDR3 is CASSQGGLSYNEQFF. In nucleotides, the CDR3 is TGCGCCAGCAGCCAAGGGGGCCTTTCCTACAATGAGCAGTTCTTC.

The sample holds many counts of this clonotype. The chain links TRBV2 to TRBJ1-3; D gene unclear. CDR1 and CDR2 from the germline V gene are SNHLY and FYNNEI. The V gene lost 4 bases and the J gene lost 0 bases, with 10 bases spanning the gap. The CDR3 runs to 15 residues. CDR3 in DNA: TGTGCCAGCAGTGGGGATCCTGGCTCTGGAAACACCATATATTTT. Translated: CASSGDPGSGNTIYF.

There are many counts of this clonotype. The rearrangement uses TRBV10-1 and TRBJ2-1, with TRBD2 as a possible D gene (5 bases). V was pared by 2 bases and J by 14 bases, with 16 bases between. This CDR3 has 13 residues. CDR1 is WNHNN, CDR2 SYGVQD, per germline (reference sequence). CDR3: CASSEGMEEMEFF. The CDR3, as DNA: TGCGCCAGCAGTGAGGGAATGGAGGAGATGGAGTTCTTC.

This clonotype is a singleton in its sample. The CDR3 DNA reads TGTGCCAGCAGCCTTATCTCCCGGGCGCCCAATGAGCAGTTCTTC. Residues: CASSLISRAPNEQFF. This chain joins TRBV6-5 and TRBJ2-1; D is ambiguous. This CDR3 region has 15 residues. Germline lookup yields CDR1 MNHEY and CDR2 SVGAGI. The V gene lost 6 bases and the J gene lost 6 bases, with 18 bases spanning the gap.

The table lists this clonotype with a count of one. Since a much larger clone is just one base distant, this may be a read error. V and J are TRBV5-1 and TRBJ2-2; 8 nucleotides align to TRBD2. The CDR3 has 16 amino acids. Looked up from germline, CDR1 is SGHRS and CDR2 is YFSETQ. The CDR3 sequence: CASSASGPANTRELFF. DNA of the CDR3: TGCGCCAGCAGCGCTAGCGGGCCTGCGAACACCAGGGAGCTGTTTTTT.

This clonotype occurred many times. This chain uses TRBV18 with TRBJ1-1, with TRBD1 matching over 8 bases. V gave up 3 bases and J gave up 5 bases; unmatched junction bases: 5. CDR3 length equals 14 residues. Germline V CDR1 and CDR2: KGHSH, LQKENI. The CDR3 region is CASSPRGQETEAFF. CDR3 bases: TGTGCCAGCTCACCCAGGGGGCAAGAGACTGAAGCTTTCTTT.

This clonotype was counted at least ten times. The J gene is TRBJ2-7, the V gene TRBV5-6; D may be TRBD1 (6 bases). The CDR3 contains 16 residues. The V and J ends lost 0 bases and 4 bases respectively, with 17 bases between them. Germline CDR1 reads SGHDT; CDR2 reads YYEEEE. The CDR3 DNA follows: TGTGCCAGCAGCTTGGTATCCGACAGGATACTATACGAGCAGTACTTC. Its translation: CASSLVSDRILYEQYF.

CDR3 region: CASGDRKGYEQYF. The CDR3 bases are TGTGCCAGCGGAGACAGGAAGGGCTACGAGCAGTACTTC. The V gene is TRBV18, the J gene TRBJ2-7; a possible D gene is TRBD1 (6 bases). The CDR3 length is 13 residues. Trimming shortened V by 8 bases and J by 3 bases, and 14 bases separated the two germline ends. Germline V gives CDR1 KGHSH, CDR2 LQKENI. The full variable domain, in which reference TRBV18 and TRBJ2-7 provide the parts outside the CDR3, is NAGVMQNPRHLVRRRGQEARLRCSPMKGHSHVYWYRQLPEEGLKFMVYLQKENIIDESGMPKERFSAEFPKEGPSILRIQQVVRGDSAAYFCASGDRKGYEQYFGPGTRLTVT.

On this clonotype itself: It may be a read error: a sequence one base away is much more abundant. The chain recombines TRBV7-2 with TRBJ2-7, with D possibly being TRBD1 (5 bases). V was cut by 4 bases and J by 2 bases, with 15 bases left in between. Germline-derived CDR1 and CDR2 are SGHTA and FQGNSA. This CDR3 region has 15 residues. CDR3 in DNA: TGTGCCAGCAGCTCCGACATGGGGCCGACCTACGAGCAGTACTTC. It specifies CASSSDMGPTYEQYF.

The table lists this clonotype with a few counts. V and J are TRBV6-1 and TRBJ2-7, with TRBD2 as a possible D gene (6 bases). The germline V and J ends were trimmed by 7 bases and 4 bases, with 17 bases remaining between them. The CDR3 is 14 residues long. Germline V gives CDR1 MNHNS, CDR2 SASEGT. CDR3 region: CASTRDPGGYEQYF. The DNA of the CDR3 is TGTGCCAGCACCAGGGACCCTGGGGGGTACGAGCAGTACTTC.

This clonotype appeared many times. The chain joins TRBV29-1 to TRBJ2-1, with 12 bases identical to TRBD2. V lost 7 bases and J lost 1; bases outside the gene matches: 8. CDR3 length: 16 residues. Germline V gene sequence: CDR1 SQVTM, CDR2 ANQGSEA. The CDR3 loop is CSGSGLAGRSYNEQFF. Here the CDR3 DNA reads TGCAGCGGGTCAGGACTAGCGGGAAGATCCTACAATGAGCAGTTCTTC.

J is TRBJ2-7 and V is TRBV20-1; 7 bases are shared with TRBD1. Per the germline V gene, CDR1 is DFQATT and CDR2 is SNEGSKA (reference sequence). J lost 2 bases, V lost 5 bases, and 3 bases had no gene match. The CDR3 spans 12 residues. CDR3 DNA sequence: TGCAGTGCTGACACAGGGGCCTACGAGCAGTACTTC. Its translation: CSADTGAYEQYF.

This clonotype was seen many times. This chain uses TRBV5-1 with TRBJ2-5; 7 bases match TRBD2. The junction had 9 bases not matched to a gene; V was cut back by 5 bases and J by 2 bases. The CDR3 runs 15 residues. Germline-derived CDR1 and CDR2 are SGHRS and YFSETQ. Here the CDR3 DNA reads TGCGCCAGCAGATCCCCAGGGAGGGGACAAGAGACCCAGTACTTC. Translation gives CASRSPGRGQETQYF.

The table lists this clonotype with many counts. The gene calls are TRBV6-5 and TRBJ2-4, with D perhaps TRBD1 (6 bases). The CDR3 has 12 residues. Germline V lookup: CDR1 MNHEY, CDR2 SVGAGI. V was clipped by 3 bases and J by 10 bases, with 10 bases between them. The CDR3 spells CASSYNRVIQYF. The CDR3 region has the DNA TGTGCCAGCAGTTATAACAGGGTTATTCAGTACTTC.

This clonotype has ten or more counts. The chain couples TRBV12-3 or TRBV12-4 to TRBJ2-4; D is undetermined. Deletions cut 3 bases from V and 1 base from J, with 7 bases between. This CDR3 is 14 amino acids long. The CDR3 spells CASSFEPAKNIQYF. The CDR3 nucleotides read TGTGCCAGCAGTTTTGAGCCGGCCAAAAACATTCAGTACTTC.

This clonotype has at least ten counts. The chain employs TRBV28 and TRBJ2-1; D is unclear. V was cut by 3 bases and J by 0 bases, with 3 bases left in between. Germline V gene sequence: CDR1 MDHEN, CDR2 SYDVKM. The CDR3 runs 13 residues. Written as DNA, the CDR3 is TGTGCCAGCAGTTTCAGCTCCTACAATGAGCAGTTCTTC. Translated: CASSFSSYNEQFF.

At least ten counts were recorded for this clonotype. The rearrangement links TRBV6-2 or TRBV6-3 to TRBJ1-1; 9 bases agree with TRBD1. Germline trimming cut 6 bases from V and 0 bases from J; bases unmatched to any gene: 11. Germline V CDR1 and CDR2: MNHEY, SVGEGT. This CDR3 has 17 residues. CDR3 DNA: TGTGCCAGCAGAACAGGTCTACAGGGGGCTATGAACACTGAAGCTTTCTTT. Protein: CASRTGLQGAMNTEAFF.

This clonotype was detected many times. The chain is built from TRBV5-6 and TRBJ2-7, with D perhaps matching TRBD2 (5 bases). Germline V CDR1 and CDR2: SGHDT, YYEEEE. The CDR3 length is 14 residues. The ends were cut back, 0 bases at V and 6 bases at J, with 13 bases in the middle. This chain's CDR3 is CASSLGSQGSEQYF. CDR3 in DNA: TGTGCCAGCAGCTTGGGGTCCCAAGGGAGCGAGCAGTACTTC.

This clonotype showed up many times. CDR3 loop: CASSLNGRINSPLHF. Written as DNA, the CDR3 is TGTGCCAGCAGCTTAAACGGCCGTATTAATTCACCCCTCCACTTT. V usage is TRBV7-2 and J usage is TRBJ1-6, with no clear D. Germline-derived CDR1 and CDR2 are SGHTA and FQGNSA. This CDR3 has 15 amino acids. V lost 2 bases to trimming and J lost 6 bases, with 11 bases between them.